This T cell receptor (beta chain) was sequenced during a study of control samples from healthy donors and cancer patients. The V and J ends lost 7 bases and 2 bases respectively, with 14 bases between them. Looked up from germline, CDR1 is LNHDA and CDR2 is SQIVND (reference sequence). The CDR3 consists of 15 residues. TCRdb keeps only in-frame clones here, not all; method: immunoSEQ multiplex PCR. The sample lists under 150,000 clones; roughly nine tenths were seen once. What was sequenced was PBMCs. The rearrangement joins TRBV19 to TRBJ1-4; a weak D match, TRBD1 (6 bases). This TCR was sampled from a woman between 50 and 59 years old with colorectal cancer. The CDR3 region is CASTQNRATNEKLFF. CDR3 sequence (DNA): TGTGCCAGTACCCAAAACAGGGCTACTAATGAAAAACTGTTTTTT.